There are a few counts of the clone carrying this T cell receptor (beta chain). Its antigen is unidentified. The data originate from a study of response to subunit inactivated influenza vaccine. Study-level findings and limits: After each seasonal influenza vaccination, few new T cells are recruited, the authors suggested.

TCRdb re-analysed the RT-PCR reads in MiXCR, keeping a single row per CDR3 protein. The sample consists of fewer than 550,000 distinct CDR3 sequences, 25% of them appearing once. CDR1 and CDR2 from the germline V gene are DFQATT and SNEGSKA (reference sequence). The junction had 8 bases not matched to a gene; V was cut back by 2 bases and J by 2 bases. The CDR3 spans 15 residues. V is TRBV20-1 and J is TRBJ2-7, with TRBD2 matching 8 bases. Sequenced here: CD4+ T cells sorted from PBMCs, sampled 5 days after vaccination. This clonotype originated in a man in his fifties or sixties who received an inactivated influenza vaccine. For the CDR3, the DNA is TGCAGTGCTAGACGGCAGCGGGAGAGAACCTACGAGCAGTACTTC. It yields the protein CSARRQRERTYEQYF.